One TCR beta chain is described in this entry. What it binds is not known. This CDR3 has 15 residues. V was cut by 3 bases and J by 5 bases, with 14 bases left in between. MiXCR, applied by TCRdb to the 5' RACE reads, yields one record per CDR3 protein. Seen here are about 440,000 distinct CDR3 sequences, 15% to 20% observed once, and the top ten hold around 0.92%. The sample originates from a study of CD8 T cells in ankylosing spondylitis. Study findings and constraints: Significant enrichment of disease-linked clones was reported in matched ankylosing spondylitis synovial fluid. Relatively scarce in peripheral blood, disease-linked clones were CD8+. A motif of several highly homologous TCR beta variants was seen as apparently characteristic of ankylosing spondylitis blood. Past research had described some motif variants in reactive arthritis synovial fluid and blood.

The clonotype was recovered from a male donor with ankylosing spondylitis. The chain employs TRBV12-3 or TRBV12-4 and TRBJ2-1, with a tentative D call TRBD1 (5 bases). Material for sequencing was blood, either unsorted or a sorted T cell fraction (not recorded which). The DNA of the CDR3 is TGTGCCAGCAGTTTGTGGACACCGGTAGACAATGAGCAGTTCTTC. It is translated as CASSLWTPVDNEQFF.